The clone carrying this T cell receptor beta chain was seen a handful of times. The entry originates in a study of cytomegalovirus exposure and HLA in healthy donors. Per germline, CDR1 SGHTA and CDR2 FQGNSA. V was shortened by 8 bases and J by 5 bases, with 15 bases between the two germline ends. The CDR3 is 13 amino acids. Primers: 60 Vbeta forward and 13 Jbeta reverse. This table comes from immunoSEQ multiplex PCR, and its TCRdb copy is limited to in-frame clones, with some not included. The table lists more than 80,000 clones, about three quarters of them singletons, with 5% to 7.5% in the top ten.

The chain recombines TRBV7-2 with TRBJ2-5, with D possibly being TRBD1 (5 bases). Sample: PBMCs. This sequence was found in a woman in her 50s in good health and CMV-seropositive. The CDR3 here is CASSRGRVETQYF. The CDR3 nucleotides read TGTGCCAGCTCGCGAGGCAGGGTCGAGACCCAGTACTTC.